This T cell receptor beta chain originates from a study of blood T cell repertoires in COVID-19. Data came from immunoSEQ multiplex PCR; TCRdb stores just in-frame clones and leaves some out. The profile shows around 140,000 clones, about 86% of them singletons. Sample: peripheral blood. This clonotype was obtained from a woman aged 55-70 years with acute or convalescent COVID-19.

The CDR3 coding sequence is TGCGCCAGCAGTGAGTCTAGTTTCCGAAACTTAAACGAGCAGTACTTC. This encodes CASSESSFRNLNEQYF. The chain combines TRBV10-1 with TRBJ2-7, with D hard to call. The germline gives CDR1 WNHNN, CDR2 SYGVQD (reference sequence). The CDR3 length is 16 residues. Trimming took off 0 bases at V and 5 bases at J, with 17 bases between the two ends.